Each of the 31 T cell receptor beta chains below was sequenced from the same sample in a study of shared clonotypes between healthy human individuals. The protocol was immunoSEQ multiplex PCR, while the TCRdb copy is restricted to in-frame clones and leaves out a portion. This sample has 330,000 or so clones, with 70% to 75% found just once. The sequencing sample was made of memory CD4+ T cells sorted from blood. Indicated subset: CD45RA-negative fraction. These receptors were taken from a man between 25 and 39 years old in good health.

The rearrangement uses TRBV5-1 and TRBJ2-3, with D possibly TRBD2 on 5 matching bases. Germline V gene sequence: CDR1 SGHRS, CDR2 YFSETQ. Trimming shortened V by 4 bases and J by 6 bases, and 12 bases separated the two germline ends. The CDR3 runs to 13 residues. CDR3 amino acids: CASSLEGVDTQYF. In DNA, the CDR3 is TGCGCCAGCAGCCTCGAGGGTGTCGATACGCAGTATTTT.

The chain uses TRBV7-2 and TRBJ1-1, with 8 bases identical to TRBD1. Germline CDR1 SGHTA, CDR2 FQGNSA. The CDR3 consists of 15 residues. V gave up 2 bases and J gave up 5 bases; unmatched junction bases: 7. The CDR3 region is CASSLLSDRETEAFF. CDR3 sequence (DNA): TGTGCCAGCAGCTTACTGTCGGACAGGGAGACTGAAGCTTTCTTT.

CDR3 DNA: TGCAGTGCTCCAGGGTACGGCGAGCAGTACTTC. Protein: CSAPGYGEQYF. The chain recombines TRBV20-1 with TRBJ2-7; maybe TRBD1 (5 bases). Germline V gene lookup returns CDR1 DFQATT and CDR2 SNEGSKA (reference sequence). This CDR3 region has 11 residues. The germline V and J ends were trimmed by 5 bases and 6 bases, with 11 bases remaining between them.

A few counts support this clone. The genes are TRBV6-5 and TRBJ2-7; D possibly corresponds to TRBD2 (6 bases). CDR3 length equals 16 residues. V lost 3 bases, J lost 3 bases, and 18 bases lay in between. Germline V gives CDR1 MNHEY, CDR2 SVGAGI. Here the CDR3 reads CASSYILGGSLYEQYF. In nucleotides, the CDR3 is TGTGCCAGCAGTTATATCCTTGGGGGGAGCCTCTACGAGCAGTACTTC.

The genes are TRBV19 and TRBJ2-3; 9 bases align to TRBD1. The CDR3 covers 18 residues. The V gene end was trimmed by 6 bases and the J gene end by 6 bases; junction bases not matched to a gene: 19. CDR1 is LNHDA and CDR2 is SQIVND in the germline V gene (reference sequence). The CDR3, as DNA: TGTGCCAGTAGCCTCTTGCACTCCAGGACAGGGGCAGGGGATACGCAGTATTTT. Its translation: CASSLLHSRTGAGDTQYF.

V is TRBV5-8 and J is TRBJ2-1, with 7 bases identical to TRBD1. The CDR3 length is 19 residues. V gave up 0 bases and J gave up 1 base; unmatched junction bases: 13. The germline gives CDR1 SGHTS, CDR2 YDEGEE. DNA for the CDR3: TGTGCCAGCAGCTTGGGTATCTCGACAGGGATACTGTCCTACAATGAGCAGTTCTTC. Its translation is CASSLGISTGILSYNEQFF.

V usage is TRBV5-1 and J usage is TRBJ2-3; 8 bases match TRBD1. The CDR3 is made up of 16 amino acids. The V gene end was trimmed by 0 bases and the J gene end by 1 base; junction bases not matched to a gene: 4. The V gene's germline CDR1 is SGHRS and CDR2 YFSETQ. The CDR3 DNA is TGCGCCAGCAGCTTGGGACAGGGGCTTGGCACAGATACGCAGTATTTT. Its protein is CASSLGQGLGTDTQYF.

This rearrangement joins TRBV5-4 to TRBJ2-2; a weak D match, TRBD2 (5 bases). The V end lost 5 bases, the J end lost 1 base, and 15 bases lay between the germline ends. CDR1 is SGHNT and CDR2 is YYREEE in the germline V gene (reference sequence). The length of the CDR3 is 16 residues. CDR3 nucleotides: TGTGCCAGCAGTCGGGAAGTGGCTTTGAACACCGGGGAGCTGTTTTTT. As protein: CASSREVALNTGELFF.

The J gene is TRBJ1-1, the V gene TRBV5-1; D perhaps matches TRBD1 (6 bases). Germline CDR1 reads SGHRS; CDR2 reads YFSETQ. Between the trimmed V and J ends, which lost 1 base and 1 base, there was a span of 17 bases. The CDR3 loop spans 17 amino acids. The CDR3 nucleotides are TGCGCCAGCAGCTTGTGGGCCGTAGGGGGGTCGAACACTGAAGCTTTCTTT. Translated, it gives CASSLWAVGGSNTEAFF.

The CDR3 reads CASRTQGSSYNEQFF. The DNA for the CDR3 is TGCGCCAGCAGAACGCAGGGAAGCTCCTACAATGAGCAGTTCTTC. The chain is built from TRBV5-1 and TRBJ2-1; a weak D match, TRBD1 (5 bases). Trimming took off 5 bases at V and 0 bases at J, with 12 bases between the two ends. The CDR3 extends over 15 amino acids. Per the germline V gene, CDR1 is SGHRS and CDR2 is YFSETQ.

The chain carries TRBV6-1 and TRBJ2-3; no clear D gene. Trimming cost V 4 bases and J 6 bases, with 8 bases left between them. Germline CDR1 reads MNHNS; CDR2 reads SASEGT. The CDR3 sequence is 12 residues long. The CDR3 spells CASSVSADTQYF. The CDR3 nucleotides read TGTGCCAGCAGTGTTAGTGCGGATACGCAGTATTTT.

The chain is built from TRBV28 and TRBJ2-7, with D perhaps matching TRBD2 (6 bases). The germline V gene has CDR1 MDHEN and CDR2 SYDVKM. V was cut by 6 bases and J by 3 bases, with 9 bases left in between. The CDR3 runs 12 residues. CDR3 loop: CASRGRGYEQYF. CDR3 bases: TGTGCCAGCAGAGGGCGGGGCTACGAGCAGTACTTC.

The DNA for the CDR3 is TGTGCCAGCAGCTCACCGGGACTAGCGGGAGGCACAGATACGCAGTATTTT. Translating it yields CASSSPGLAGGTDTQYF. The V and J genes are TRBV5-4 and TRBJ2-3, with 14 bases lining up with TRBD2. Unmatched junction bases numbered 4, after V lost 3 bases and J lost 1 base. The germline CDR1 and CDR2 sequences are SGHNT and YYREEE (reference sequence). This CDR3 spans 17 amino acids.

The rearrangement joins TRBV19 to TRBJ1-5; 8 bases map to TRBD1. With 5 bases clipped from V and 4 bases from J, the junction kept 10 bases outside the gene matches. The length of the CDR3 is 16 residues. CDR1 and CDR2 (germline): LNHDA, SQIVND (reference sequence). CDR3 in DNA: TGTGCCAGTAGTTGGTCCGTCGGACAGGGAAATCAGCCCCAGCATTTT. This codes for CASSWSVGQGNQPQHF.

This chain links TRBV5-1 with TRBJ1-4, with D tentatively TRBD1 (6 bases). Germline CDR1 and CDR2: SGHRS and YFSETQ. Trimming shortened V by 3 bases and J by 8 bases, and 23 bases separated the two germline ends. There are 17 residues in the CDR3. CDR3 coding DNA: TGCGCCAGCAGCTGGGGGACAACGTCGGACGGAATGGAAAAACTGTTTTTT. Protein product: CASSWGTTSDGMEKLFF.

V gene TRBV2 combines with J gene TRBJ1-5; unclear D gene. CDR3 length: 14 residues. The germline gives CDR1 SNHLY, CDR2 FYNNEI. Trimming removed 1 base at V and 0 bases at J, with 4 bases between. This chain's CDR3 is CASSEDSSNQPQHF. CDR3 nucleotide sequence: TGTGCCAGCAGTGAAGACAGTAGCAATCAGCCCCAGCATTTT.

Notes on this clone: In the same sample, other DNA sequences code for this CDR3. The genes are TRBV7-3 and TRBJ2-1; 10 bases fit TRBD2. Trimming cost V 5 bases and J 8 bases; bases outside gene matches: 6. Germline loops: CDR1 SGHTA, CDR2 FQGTGA. The CDR3 spans 14 residues. The CDR3 DNA sequence: TGTGCCAGCAGCCGAGCGGGAGGGCCGTATGAGCAGTTCTTC. This encodes CASSRAGGPYEQFF.

The chain carries TRBV28 and TRBJ2-7; 8 nucleotides align to TRBD1. V was pared by 6 bases and J by 0 bases, with 4 bases of the junction left unmatched. The V gene's germline CDR1 is MDHEN and CDR2 SYDVKM. This CDR3 is 14 amino acids long. The CDR3 DNA reads as TGTGCCAGCAGGGACAGGGCATTCTCCTACGAGCAGTACTTC. Its translation is CASRDRAFSYEQYF. Based on the CDR3 plus reference TRBV28 and TRBJ2-7, the full variable domain is DVKVTQSSRYLVKRTGEKVFLECVQDMDHENMFWYRQDPGLGLRLIYFSYDVKMKEKGDIPEGYSVSREKKERFSLILESASTNQTSMYLCASRDRAFSYEQYFGPGTRLTVT.

This sequence joins TRBV2 and TRBJ1-6, with TRBD1 as a possible D gene (5 bases). This CDR3 has 15 amino acids. From germline, CDR1 is SNHLY and CDR2 FYNNEI. V dropped 3 bases and J dropped 6 bases, with 12 bases sitting between them. For the CDR3, the DNA is TGTGCCAGCAGTGACCTAGGGACGGGTAATTCACCCCTCCACTTT. Translation gives CASSDLGTGNSPLHF.

V and J are TRBV6-9 and TRBJ2-7; 7 bases align to TRBD1. Per germline, CDR1 MNHGY and CDR2 SVAAGI. V gave up 3 bases and J gave up 4 bases; unmatched junction bases: 6. The CDR3 consists of 14 residues. CDR3 sequence (DNA): TGTGCCAGCAGTTACCAGGGACAGCGGTACGAGCAGTACTTC. Protein: CASSYQGQRYEQYF.

V is TRBV6-9 and J is TRBJ2-2; D not certain. From germline, CDR1 is MNHGY and CDR2 SVAAGI. The length of the CDR3 is 12 residues. Trimming pared 3 bases from V and 2 bases from J, leaving 1 base between. CDR3 DNA: TGTGCCAGCAGTTACAACACCGGGGAGCTGTTTTTT. Protein: CASSYNTGELFF.

In regard to this clone: At one end, the junction sequence differs from germline, possibly due to a read error. In the same sample, other DNA sequences code for this CDR3. The chain combines TRBV6-6 with TRBJ1-4; a weak D match, TRBD1 (6 bases). Germline lookup yields CDR1 MNHNY and CDR2 SVGAGI (reference sequence). The CDR3 runs 15 residues. In DNA form, the CDR3 reads TGCGCCAGCAGGGACATTGGGATTGAGGGGGAAAAACTGTTTTTT. This gives the protein CASRDIGIEGEKLFF.

V usage is TRBV6-1 and J usage is TRBJ2-5; the D call may be TRBD1 or TRBD2 (5 bases each). CDR3 length: 13 amino acids. The V gene's germline CDR1 is MNHNS and CDR2 SASEGT. Trimming took off 11 bases at V and 4 bases at J, with 17 bases between the two ends. The DNA for the CDR3 is TGTGCCTCGGGGCCGTGGGATGGAGAGACCCAGTACTTC. Translating it yields CASGPWDGETQYF.

With respect to this clone: Other DNA sequences of this sample code for an identical CDR3. The V call is TRBV19, the J call TRBJ1-1; D is unresolved. Germline V gene lookup returns CDR1 LNHDA and CDR2 SQIVND (reference sequence). Trimming took off 5 bases at V and 0 bases at J, with 4 bases between the two ends. The CDR3 runs 12 residues. CDR3 nucleotides: TGTGCCAGTAGTGACATGAACACTGAAGCTTTCTTT. Encoded protein: CASSDMNTEAFF.

The chain is built from TRBV10-3 and TRBJ2-2, with 14 bases fitting TRBD2. CDR1 is ENHRY and CDR2 is SYGVKD in the germline V gene. J lost 0 bases, V lost 6 bases, and 6 bases had no gene match. The CDR3 has 18 amino acids. CDR3 sequence (DNA): TGTGCCATCAGCGGACTAGCGGGAGGAATATCGAACACCGGGGAGCTGTTTTTT. It yields the protein CAISGLAGGISNTGELFF.

This chain connects TRBV7-9 to TRBJ1-5; D remains ambiguous. Trimming took off 3 bases at V and 6 bases at J, with 6 bases between the two ends. The CDR3 totals 12 residues. The V gene's germline CDR1 is SEHNR and CDR2 FQNEAQ (reference sequence). The CDR3, as DNA: TGTGCCAGCAGCTTTGATCCTCAGCCCCAGCATTTT. Translation: CASSFDPQPQHF.

The genes are TRBV28 and TRBJ2-3; TRBD2 aligns across 10 bases. Losses at the gene ends were 5 bases for V and 3 bases for J; bases not matched to a gene: 2. The germline CDR1 and CDR2 sequences are MDHEN and SYDVKM. This CDR3 has 14 residues. CDR3 residues: CASSLAGATDTQYF. The CDR3 nucleotides are TGTGCCAGCAGTCTAGCGGGAGCTACAGATACGCAGTATTTT.

This clone was detected many times. Other DNA sequences in the sample encode the same CDR3. The V and J genes are TRBV18 and TRBJ2-1, with D possibly matching TRBD1 (5 bases). Germline CDR1 KGHSH, CDR2 LQKENI. The CDR3 sequence is 16 residues long. Trimming stripped 3 bases from V and 4 bases from J, with 16 bases between. CDR3 loop: CASSPPNRRDYNEQFF. CDR3 sequence (DNA): TGTGCCAGCTCACCCCCTAACAGGAGAGATTACAATGAGCAGTTCTTC.

This chain connects TRBV25-1 to TRBJ2-1; D is perhaps TRBD1 (5 bases). CDR1 and CDR2 (germline): MGHDK, SYGVNS. The CDR3 is made up of 13 amino acids. V lost 3 bases and J 10 bases, leaving 13 bases between the germline ends. The CDR3, as DNA: TGTGCCAGCAGTGAGGCCAGGGTAGGGGAGCAGTTCTTC. This gives the protein CASSEARVGEQFF.

CDR3: CASRATGTGNTIYF. The CDR3 region has the DNA TGTGCCAGCAGGGCCACAGGGACTGGAAACACCATATATTTT. The gene calls are TRBV27 and TRBJ1-3; weak D call: TRBD1 (6 bases). Trimming left V 6 bases short and J 2 bases short, with 11 bases between. Germline-derived CDR1 and CDR2 are MNHEY and SMNVEV (reference sequence). There are 14 residues in the CDR3.

This clone was detected once. CDR3 coding DNA: TGTGCCAGCAGCTGGGGAAACACTGAAGCTTTCTTT. Translating it yields CASSWGNTEAFF. The chain links TRBV11-2 to TRBJ1-1; no clear D gene. This CDR3 comprises 12 residues. CDR1 is SGHAT, CDR2 FQNNGV, per germline. V lost 4 bases, J lost 2 bases, and 5 bases lay in between. Complete variable domain (other parts from reference TRBV11-2 and TRBJ1-1): EAGVAQSPRYKIIEKRQSVAFWCNPISGHATLYWYQQILGQGPKLLIQFQNNGVVDDSQLPKDRFSAERLKGVDSTLKIQPAKLEDSAVYLCASSWGNTEAFFGQGTRLTVV.